One TCR beta chain is described in this entry. Its target is unknown. This record comes from a study of OX40 agonist ivuxolimab in advanced cancers. The assay was immunoSEQ multiplex PCR, and TCRdb's table has in-frame clones only and misses some. The sample records some 31,000 clones, 80% being singletons. Study-wide points: Antigen targets of the expanded peripheral T cells went undetermined.

From germline, CDR1 is SEHNR and CDR2 FQNEAQ (reference sequence). Between the trimmed V and J ends, which lost 2 bases and 4 bases, there was a span of 10 bases. CDR3 size: 14 residues. The starting material was CD4+ or CD8+ T cells sorted from blood, obtained in a trial of the OX40 agonist ivuxolimab. The chain links TRBV7-9 to TRBJ2-3; D may correspond to TRBD1 or TRBD2 (6 bases each). The clonotype comes from an adult with an advanced solid tumor such as melanoma, head and neck, liver or kidney cancer. CDR3 sequence reads: CASSLLGGSDTQYF. The CDR3, as DNA: TGTGCCAGCAGCTTATTAGGGGGGTCAGATACGCAGTATTTT.